The T cell receptor (beta chain) described here comes from a study of cytomegalovirus exposure and HLA in healthy donors. General study results and limits: Follow-up analysis found HLA locus-dependent TCR association rates, highest for DRB1 and lowest for HLA-C.

PCR used 60 Vbeta primers and 13 Jbeta primers. Libraries were prepared by immunoSEQ multiplex PCR; TCRdb keeps only in-frame clonotypes and omits some of them. The sample shows 150,000 to 250,000 clones, roughly four fifths of them seen only once. Comment on this clone: What it binds is unknown.

Trimming pared 1 base from V and 5 bases from J, leaving 26 bases between. Per germline, CDR1 PRHDT and CDR2 FYEKMQ (reference sequence). The CDR3 contains 19 residues. The TCR was taken from a young man in good health and CMV-seronegative. The sequenced material came from PBMCs. The rearrangement joins TRBV13 to TRBJ2-5; D possibly corresponds to TRBD2 (7 bases). The CDR3 nucleotides are TGTGCCAGCAGCTTAGTGACTGGGGGGGCGGGGGCACTTCAGGAGACCCAGTACTTC. This sequence encodes CASSLVTGGAGALQETQYF.